Reported below is one T cell receptor beta chain. Its specificity is not known. The CDR3 extends over 11 amino acids. V gave up 6 bases and J gave up 4 bases, with 9 bases separating them. Germline CDR1 DFQATT, CDR2 SNEGSKA (reference sequence). This record belongs to a study of T cell responses to AZD1222 COVID-19 vaccine. Study-level points and caveats: Once two AZD1222 doses were given, Spike-specific TCR breadth and depth went up. Unmutated variant regions are reportedly targeted by nearly half of spike-specific TCRs. Most donors were white British, females outnumbered males, and clonal diversity was possibly underestimated.

TCRdb's copy holds only in-frame clones and misses some; the assay was immunoSEQ multiplex PCR. Seen here are some 96,000 clones, about 81% observed once, and the top ten hold approximately 14%. Sequencing was performed on peripheral blood, taken 28 days after the second AZD1222 dose. The TCR was taken from an adult who received the AZD1222 COVID-19 vaccine. J is TRBJ1-2 and V is TRBV20-1, with a possible D match to TRBD1 (5 bases). In DNA form, the CDR3 reads TGCAGTGCCGGGGCCTCCTATGGCTACACCTTC. Its protein is CSAGASYGYTF.